The 32 T cell receptor beta chains below come from one sample, sequenced in a study of blood T cell repertoires in COVID-19 (TCRdb year 2020). Library creation used the immunoSEQ multiplex PCR assay. The clones in this table, taken by TCRdb from immuneACCESS, are in-frame only. Not every clone is retained; where verified, under half of the shortfall comes from an unresolved V gene, and the cause of the rest is unknown. This sample is represented by roughly 70,000 clones; 82% of them were singletons. Around 4.1% of the sample lies in the top ten. Sequences were obtained from peripheral blood. All receptors derive from a woman in her sixties or seventies with acute or convalescent COVID-19.

The chain employs TRBV6-5 and TRBJ1-4; TRBD1 might be the D (5 bases). Germline CDR1 is MNHEY and CDR2 is SVGAGI. The CDR3 is made up of 15 amino acids. V was shortened by 0 bases and J by 4 bases, with 9 bases between the two germline ends. CDR3 bases: TGTGCCAGCAGTTACTCGGACACCTATAATGAAAAACTGTTTTTT. Protein product: CASSYSDTYNEKLFF.

V usage is TRBV10-3 and J usage is TRBJ2-1; 8 bases map to TRBD1. The trim removed 10 bases at V and 1 base at J, leaving 6 bases unmatched. This CDR3 region has 14 residues. Germline CDR1 reads ENHRY; CDR2 reads SYGVKD. CDR3 amino acids: CATSRGQSYNEQFF. CDR3 nucleotides: TGTGCCACTTCCAGGGGGCAGTCCTACAATGAGCAGTTCTTC.

The CDR3 region has the DNA TGTGCCATCAGTGAGCAGATCAATGAGCAGTTCTTC. Translating gives CAISEQINEQFF. The rearrangement links TRBV10-3 to TRBJ2-1; D is unresolved. The CDR3 covers 12 residues. From germline, CDR1 is ENHRY and CDR2 SYGVKD. V was cut by 2 bases and J by 6 bases, with 5 bases left in between.

This clone was recorded many times. The genes are TRBV5-1 and TRBJ1-2; D possibly corresponds to TRBD1 (6 bases). The CDR3 has 13 residues. V dropped 0 bases and J dropped 7 bases, with 10 bases sitting between them. From germline, CDR1 is SGHRS and CDR2 YFSETQ. The CDR3 DNA follows: TGCGCCAGCAGCTTGGCAGGGGTCGGTGGCTACACCTTC. It specifies CASSLAGVGGYTF.

V gene TRBV18 combines with J gene TRBJ1-4; 8 nucleotides agree with TRBD1. The CDR3 is 14 amino acids. Trimming at V came to 5 bases and at J to 7 bases, leaving 6 bases not matched to a gene. The germline gives CDR1 KGHSH, CDR2 LQKENI. Here the CDR3 reads CASSTDRGGEKLFF. The CDR3 bases are TGTGCCAGCTCAACCGACAGGGGTGGTGAAAAACTGTTTTTT.

In nucleotides, the CDR3 is TGTGCCAGCTCACCGTCCGGACAGACCCTTCCGGAAGCTTTCTTT. Its translation: CASSPSGQTLPEAFF. The chain combines TRBV18 with TRBJ1-1; D possibly corresponds to TRBD1 (6 bases). The CDR3 is 15 amino acids. Germline CDR1 and CDR2: KGHSH and LQKENI. V was clipped by 3 bases and J by 8 bases, with 19 bases between them.

The genes are TRBV24-1 and TRBJ1-4, with 7 bases aligning to TRBD1. Germline V gene lookup returns CDR1 KGHDR and CDR2 SFDVKD. The CDR3 runs to 19 residues. V was clipped by 7 bases and J by 2 bases; unmatched bases: 18. CDR3: CATRRIGTVVIATNEKLFF. Here the CDR3 DNA reads TGTGCCACCAGGAGGATAGGGACAGTCGTAATAGCGACTAATGAAAAACTGTTTTTT.

As concerns this clone: The junction departs from germline at one end; a sequencing error may be responsible. CDR3: CASSDYGAGRGPVF. Written as DNA, the CDR3 is TGTGCCAGCAGCGACTACGGGGCAGGGAGGGGACCGGTCTTT. The chain uses TRBV5-5 and TRBJ1-1, with a possible D match to TRBD1 (5 bases). Germline values: CDR1 SGHKS, CDR2 YYEKEE (reference sequence). This CDR3 region has 14 residues.

The chain couples TRBV15 to TRBJ2-1; perhaps TRBD2 as D (6 bases). Trimming removed 0 bases from V and 3 bases from J, with 9 bases in between. This CDR3 spans 15 amino acids. Germline V lookup: CDR1 LNHNV, CDR2 YYDKDF (reference sequence). CDR3 coding DNA: TGTGCCACCAGCAGAGATCTGACTAGCTACAATGAGCAGTTCTTC. Protein: CATSRDLTSYNEQFF. Supplemented by reference TRBV15 and TRBJ2-1, the full variable domain reads DAMVIQNPRYQVTQFGKPVTLSCSQTLNHNVMYWYQQKSSQAPKLLFHYYDKDFNNEADTPDNFQSRRPNTSFCFLDIRSPGLGDTAMYLCATSRDLTSYNEQFFGPGTRLTVL.

V usage is TRBV3-1 (or the pseudogene TRBV3-2) and J usage is TRBJ2-5; 14 bases agree with TRBD2. The germline V gene has CDR1 LGHDT and CDR2 YNNKEL (reference sequence). The CDR3 length is 15 residues. V lost 5 bases to trimming and J lost 5 bases; unmatched junction nucleotides: 4. CDR3 in DNA: TGTGCCAGCAGCTTTGGGACTAGCGGGAGCGAGACCCAGTACTTC. It translates to CASSFGTSGSETQYF.

The CDR3 DNA reads TGTGCCAGCAGTGGACTCCTCATCACAGATACGCAGTATTTT. It encodes CASSGLLITDTQYF. The chain is built from TRBV2 and TRBJ2-3; D uncertain. The CDR3 consists of 14 residues. Between the trimmed V and J ends, which lost 4 bases and 2 bases, there was a span of 10 bases. Germline assignment: CDR1 SNHLY and CDR2 FYNNEI.

The rearrangement joins TRBV30 to TRBJ1-1; TRBD1 is a possible D gene (5 bases). The CDR3 sequence is 14 residues long. Trimming removed 3 bases from V and 1 base from J, with 12 bases in between. Germline CDR1 and CDR2: GTSNPN and SVGIG (reference sequence). This chain's CDR3 is CAWRAGMANTEAFF. As DNA, the CDR3 is TGTGCCTGGAGGGCAGGGATGGCGAACACTGAAGCTTTCTTT.

The gene calls are TRBV3-1 (or the pseudogene TRBV3-2) and TRBJ2-7; D gene uncertain. The V end was cut by 4 bases, the J end by 2 bases, with 9 bases between. The CDR3 has 13 amino acids. Per the germline V gene, CDR1 is LGHDT and CDR2 is YNNKEL (reference sequence). The CDR3 DNA is TGTGCCAGCAGCCTCGGGTCAACCTACGAGCAGTACTTC. Amino acid sequence: CASSLGSTYEQYF.

This chain joins TRBV4-2 and TRBJ1-2; 9 bases agree with TRBD1. Germline lookup yields CDR1 LGHNA and CDR2 YNFKEQ. The CDR3 has 17 residues. The ends lost 2 bases at V and 2 bases at J; junction bases unmatched: 9. The DNA of the CDR3 is TGTGCCAGCAGCCAAAATATCCTCACAGGGGGCAACTATGGCTACACCTTC. This codes for CASSQNILTGGNYGYTF.

This clone was counted only a few times. Other nucleotide sequences from this sample produce the same CDR3. The V and J genes are TRBV5-1 and TRBJ1-1; 8 bases align to TRBD1. The V segment lost 2 bases and the J segment 0 bases; nucleotides outside the gene matches: 3. The CDR3 totals 15 residues. Germline V gene sequence: CDR1 SGHRS, CDR2 YFSETQ. This CDR3 is CASSFGTGMNTEAFF. CDR3 DNA: TGCGCCAGCAGCTTCGGGACAGGTATGAACACTGAAGCTTTCTTT.

The chain links TRBV10-2 to TRBJ2-2; TRBD1 matches at 7 bases. Per germline, CDR1 WSHSY and CDR2 SAAADI. This CDR3 spans 15 amino acids. V lost 6 bases and J lost 1; bases outside the gene matches: 5. As DNA, the CDR3 is TGCGCCAGCAGACGGACAGGCGAGAACACCGGGGAGCTGTTTTTT. Amino acid sequence: CASRRTGENTGELFF.

The rearrangement joins TRBV13 to TRBJ1-1; TRBD1 agrees at 7 bases. V was clipped by 3 bases and J by 1 base; unmatched bases: 5. This CDR3 is 15 amino acids long. CDR1 and CDR2 from the germline V gene are PRHDT and FYEKMQ (reference sequence). The CDR3 loop is CASSFRQGRNTEAFF. The CDR3 DNA sequence: TGTGCCAGCAGCTTCCGACAGGGCCGGAACACTGAAGCTTTCTTT.

The chain has TRBV30 and TRBJ2-5; 8 bases are a match to TRBD2. Germline V gives CDR1 GTSNPN, CDR2 SVGIG (reference sequence). The CDR3 is 13 residues long. V lost 0 bases and J lost 5; bases outside the gene matches: 2. The CDR3 sequence is CAWSVRLAETQYF. The CDR3 DNA sequence: TGTGCCTGGAGTGTCCGACTAGCGGAGACCCAGTACTTC.

This chain uses TRBV27 with TRBJ1-2; the D gene is possibly TRBD1 (6 bases). The CDR3 spans 16 residues. From germline, CDR1 is MNHEY and CDR2 SMNVEV (reference sequence). V lost 1 base and J lost 0, with 12 bases in between. In nucleotides, the CDR3 is TGTGCCAGCAGTTTATACTCAGGGACACCTAACTATGGCTACACCTTC. This gives the protein CASSLYSGTPNYGYTF.

This sequence joins TRBV6-5 and TRBJ1-2; 7 bases are a match to TRBD1. The trim removed 0 bases at V and 3 bases at J, leaving 1 base unmatched. Germline lookup yields CDR1 MNHEY and CDR2 SVGAGI. The CDR3 runs 14 residues. As DNA, the CDR3 is TGTGCCAGCAGTTACTCCGACAGGGACTATGGCTACACCTTC. This sequence encodes CASSYSDRDYGYTF.

This chain joins TRBV6-5 and TRBJ2-1; a possible D gene is TRBD1 (5 bases). There are 13 residues in the CDR3. V lost 11 bases to trimming and J lost 4 bases, with 15 bases between them. The germline V gene has CDR1 MNHEY and CDR2 SVGAGI. The CDR3 here is CAEGEPVYNEQFF. CDR3 sequence (DNA): TGTGCCGAAGGGGAACCAGTTTACAATGAGCAGTTCTTC.

The V call is TRBV12-3 or TRBV12-4, the J call TRBJ1-5; the D is unclear. The CDR3 has 13 amino acids. V was shortened by 6 bases and J by 6 bases, with 12 bases between the two germline ends. The chain's CDR3 is CASRKGVGQPQHF. Written as DNA, the CDR3 is TGTGCCAGCAGGAAGGGAGTAGGTCAGCCCCAGCATTTT.

The gene calls are TRBV5-1 and TRBJ2-1, with 9 bases matching TRBD2. CDR3 length: 16 amino acids. Germline V CDR1 and CDR2: SGHRS, YFSETQ. V trimming: 5 bases; J trimming: 0 bases; junction bases outside the gene matches: 6. The chain's CDR3 is CASREGSGGSYNEQFF. The DNA of the CDR3 is TGCGCCAGCAGAGAAGGTAGCGGGGGCTCCTACAATGAGCAGTTCTTC.

This clone appeared once. The chain links TRBV7-2 to TRBJ2-1; 10 bases are a match to TRBD2. The CDR3 is 16 residues long. V was clipped by 5 bases and J by 2 bases; unmatched bases: 6. Germline V gene lookup returns CDR1 SGHTA and CDR2 FQGNSA. DNA of the CDR3: TGTGCCAGCAGCCTAAGCGGGGGGGCCGCCTACAATGAGCAGTTCTTC. Translating gives CASSLSGGAAYNEQFF.

The V call is TRBV11-2, the J call TRBJ2-1; TRBD1 matches at 10 bases. CDR3 length: 14 residues. The junction had 7 bases not matched to a gene; V was cut back by 5 bases and J by 9 bases. Looked up from germline, CDR1 is SGHAT and CDR2 is FQNNGV. CDR3 protein: CASSAGTGELEQFF. CDR3 coding DNA: TGTGCCAGCAGCGCAGGGACAGGGGAACTTGAGCAGTTCTTC.

The chain employs TRBV4-1 and TRBJ2-7; D perhaps matches TRBD2 (7 bases). The V gene's germline CDR1 is MGHRA and CDR2 YSYEKL. Deletions cut 4 bases from V and 2 bases from J, with 15 bases between. This CDR3 has 15 amino acids. The chain's CDR3 is CASSPSAGATYEQYF. The CDR3 nucleotides are TGCGCCAGCAGCCCGTCCGCGGGGGCCACCTACGAGCAGTACTTC.

J is TRBJ2-1 and V is TRBV5-4; TRBD2 matches at 8 bases. The ends lost 2 bases at V and 9 bases at J; junction bases unmatched: 10. From germline, CDR1 is SGHNT and CDR2 YYREEE (reference sequence). The CDR3 runs to 15 residues. CDR3 in amino acids: CASSLGLAGRSEQFF. Here the CDR3 DNA reads TGTGCCAGCAGCTTAGGGCTAGCGGGTCGGAGTGAGCAGTTCTTC.

This clone was picked up a small number of times. The chain carries TRBV4-2 and TRBJ1-2; D gene uncertain. This CDR3 has 15 amino acids. From germline, CDR1 is LGHNA and CDR2 YNFKEQ. The ends were cut back, 1 base at V and 3 bases at J, with 12 bases in the middle. The CDR3 reads CASSQGTGPDYGYTF. Here the CDR3 DNA reads TGTGCCAGCAGCCAAGGCACGGGTCCGGACTATGGCTACACCTTC.

The chain recombines TRBV28 with TRBJ2-2; D perhaps matches TRBD1 (6 bases). Germline assignment: CDR1 MDHEN and CDR2 SYDVKM. V lost 8 bases and J lost 5, with 12 bases in between. The CDR3 runs 13 residues. The DNA for the CDR3 is TGTGCCAGCGGACTGAGGGGGACCGGGGAGCTGTTTTTT. It is translated as CASGLRGTGELFF.

This clone was seen only a few times. The V call is TRBV5-6, the J call TRBJ1-2; D gene unclear. This CDR3 spans 13 amino acids. The V gene's germline CDR1 is SGHDT and CDR2 YYEEEE. The V end lost 0 bases, the J end lost 4 bases, and 7 bases lay between the germline ends. The CDR3 sequence is CASSLGASYGYTF. The CDR3 bases are TGTGCCAGCAGCTTGGGCGCCTCCTATGGCTACACCTTC.

The CDR3 region has the DNA TGCGCCAGCAGCCAAGCGGGAAGGAACACCGGGGAGCTGTTTTTT. Translated, it gives CASSQAGRNTGELFF. V is TRBV4-1 and J is TRBJ2-2, with D perhaps matching TRBD2 (5 bases). This CDR3 has 15 residues. Trimming left V 1 base short and J 1 base short, with 7 bases between. Germline V gene lookup returns CDR1 MGHRA and CDR2 YSYEKL.

J is TRBJ2-7 and V is TRBV24-1; perhaps TRBD1 as D (6 bases). The germline V and J ends were trimmed by 3 bases and 5 bases, with 10 bases remaining between them. CDR1 is KGHDR, CDR2 SFDVKD, per germline. The CDR3 length is 13 residues. The CDR3 DNA reads TGTGCCACCAGTGATGGGTACAGGGACGAGCAGTACTTC. Protein product: CATSDGYRDEQYF.